This TCR beta chain was recovered during a study of T cell responses to AZD1222 COVID-19 vaccine. Trimming took 2 bases from V and 5 from J, leaving 12 bases between them. Germline V gene lookup returns CDR1 LGHNA and CDR2 YSLEER. This CDR3 comprises 15 residues. Profiled with immunoSEQ multiplex PCR; TCRdb holds only in-frame clones, not every one. This sample carries about 120,000 clones, about 90% of them seen once, and the ten largest clones take around 1.5%. The TCR was taken from an adult in good health. Sample: peripheral blood, taken on day 0 of AZD1222 vaccination. The chain couples TRBV4-3 to TRBJ2-2; D not certain. CDR3: CASSQTDLGTGELFF. CDR3 nucleotides: TGCGCCAGCAGCCAAACTGACCTGGGGACCGGGGAGCTGTTTTTT.